This TCR beta chain was recorded in a study of CD8+ T cells in alopecia areata. Study details: At a dose of 5 to 10 mg twice daily, oral tofacitinib was given to treated patients.

Extracted RNA was reverse transcribed, and the resulting cDNA served as sequencing template. Data came from immunoSEQ multiplex PCR; TCRdb stores just in-frame clones and leaves some out. The sample lists under 300,000 clones; under 70% were seen once. The germline CDR1 and CDR2 sequences are SGHKS and YYEKEE (reference sequence). Trimming stripped 2 bases from V and 2 bases from J, with 10 bases between. The CDR3 has 14 amino acids. This clone appeared a few times. This material consisted of CD4+ T cells sorted from blood, taken at week 0. The rearrangement joins TRBV5-5 to TRBJ2-5; maybe TRBD1 (6 bases). This sequence originates from a human donor with alopecia areata. The chain's CDR3 is CASSFPRGQETQYF. CDR3 coding DNA: TGTGCCAGCAGCTTCCCCAGGGGACAAGAGACCCAGTACTTC.